This is a list of T cell receptor beta chains from one sample in a study of T cell responses to AZD1222 COVID-19 vaccine. Method: immunoSEQ multiplex PCR; TCRdb's copy keeps in-frame clones and lacks some. The sample records about 93,000 clones, 80% to 90% being singletons. The sequences come from peripheral blood, collected on day 0 of AZD1222 vaccination. The receptors come from an adult in good health. Both conserved end residues are part of each CDR3. Fields, in order: J gene, V gene, D gene, clone size, CDR3 protein, CDR3 DNA. A D gene is named only where the DNA matches it firmly. Rows give clone size only sometimes, using once, few, many, or a class for an expanded clone.

>TRBJ2-7|TRBV5-8|-|-
CASSSFVLGVQYEQYF
TGTGCCAGCAGCTCGTTTGTTCTGGGAGTTCAGTACGAGCAGTACTTC
>TRBJ1-5|TRBV19|-|few
CASSSLWANNQPQHF
TGTGCCAGTAGTAGTTTGTGGGCAAACAATCAGCCCCAGCATTTT
>TRBJ1-1|TRBV5-1|TRBD1|-
CASSPYGQGSTEAFF
TGCGCCAGCAGCCCCTACGGACAGGGAAGCACTGAAGCTTTCTTT
>TRBJ2-4|TRBV23-1|-|-
CALRRNREFHIQYF
TGCGCCCTCCGGCGGAATCGAGAATTCCACATTCAGTACTTC
>TRBJ2-2|TRBV7-9|TRBD2|-
CASSLVSLADTGELFF
TGTGCCAGCAGCTTAGTGTCCCTAGCGGATACCGGGGAGCTGTTTTTT
>TRBJ2-1|TRBV18|-|-
CASSSGTREYNEQFF
TGTGCCAGCTCATCCGGGACAAGGGAATACAATGAGCAGTTCTTC
>TRBJ2-2|TRBV7-8|-|few
CASSPRAGTNTGELFF
TGTGCCAGCAGCCCGCGAGCCGGGACTAACACCGGGGAGCTGTTTTTT
>TRBJ1-1|TRBV7-9|-|once
CASSLELANTEAFF
TGTGCCAGCAGCTTAGAGTTAGCGAACACTGAAGCTTTCTTT
>TRBJ1-1|TRBV18|-|-
CASSPPGKGKGNTEAFF
TGTGCCAGCTCACCACCTGGGAAGGGGAAAGGGAACACTGAAGCTTTCTTT
>TRBJ1-1|TRBV30|TRBD1|once
CAWSSGGYTEAFF
TGTGCCTGGAGTTCAGGGGGTTACACTGAAGCTTTCTTT
>TRBJ2-3|TRBV11-3|-|-
CASSPGTSPDTQYF
TGTGCCAGCAGCCCTGGGACTTCCCCAGATACGCAGTATTTT
>TRBJ1-5|TRBV27|-|-
CASSLGGTYQPQHF
TGTGCCAGCAGTTTAGGAGGCACATATCAGCCCCAGCATTTT
>TRBJ1-2|TRBV4-3|TRBD1|many
CASSPGQGAIYGYTF
TGCGCCAGCAGCCCTGGACAGGGGGCGATCTATGGCTACACCTTC
>TRBJ2-2|TRBV11-1|-|-
CASSFGTETGELFF
TGTGCCAGCAGCTTCGGGACGGAAACCGGGGAGCTGTTTTTT
>TRBJ1-1|TRBV7-2|-|-
CASSLLGRVGRTEAFF
TGTGCCAGCAGCTTATTAGGTCGGGTGGGCCGGACTGAAGCTTTCTTT
>TRBJ1-2|TRBV19|TRBD1|-
CASSIPTGTVYRYGYTF
TGTGCCAGTAGTATTCCGACCGGGACAGTATATAGGTATGGCTACACCTTC
>TRBJ2-5|TRBV14|-|-
CASSQLAVETQYF
TGTGCCAGCAGCCAATTAGCGGTTGAGACCCAGTACTTC
>TRBJ1-5|TRBV19|-|-
CASSISGASNQPQHF
TGTGCCAGTAGTATTTCAGGGGCTAGCAATCAGCCCCAGCATTTT
>TRBJ1-5|TRBV30|-|once
CAWRASQNQPQHF
TGTGCCTGGAGGGCATCTCAAAATCAGCCCCAGCATTTT
>TRBJ2-1|TRBV3-1/TRBV3-2|TRBD2|-
CASSQDHSGLAGDEQFF
TGTGCCAGCAGCCAAGATCACTCGGGACTAGCAGGAGATGAGCAGTTCTTC
>TRBJ1-6|TRBV2|-|-
CASKASNSPLHF
TGTGCCAGCAAGGCAAGCAATTCACCCCTCCACTTT
>TRBJ1-2|TRBV15|TRBD1|-
CATSRETGGDSGYTF
TGTGCCACCAGCAGAGAAACAGGGGGCGACTCTGGCTACACCTTC
>TRBJ1-1|TRBV6-2/TRBV6-3|TRBD1|-
CASSPTTPGTGGEAFF
TGTGCCAGCAGCCCTACGACTCCCGGGACAGGGGGCGAAGCTTTCTTT
>TRBJ2-7|TRBV5-1|-|-
CASSLDGGQGKSYEQYF
TGCGCCAGCAGCTTGGACGGGGGGCAGGGAAAATCCTACGAGCAGTACTTC
>TRBJ1-1|TRBV28|TRBD1|-
CASSPPGQHTEAFF
TGTGCCAGCAGCCCACCGGGACAGCACACTGAAGCTTTCTTT
>TRBJ1-6|TRBV11-3|-|-
CASSSISSKLNSPLHF
TGTGCCAGCAGCTCCATCTCGAGCAAGCTAAATTCACCCCTCCACTTT
>TRBJ2-2|TRBV7-2|-|-
CASSLFEGTGELFF
TGTGCCAGCAGCTTATTTGAGGGAACCGGGGAGCTGTTTTTT
>TRBJ2-1|TRBV9|TRBD1|few
CASSVGGTVSYNEQFF
TGTGCCAGCAGCGTAGGGGGGACAGTCTCCTACAATGAGCAGTTCTTC
>TRBJ1-5|TRBV10-1|TRBD1|-
CASSPGQDDQPQHF
TGCGCCAGCAGTCCTGGACAGGACGATCAGCCCCAGCATTTT
>TRBJ1-2|TRBV7-9|-|-
CASSPQAVLYGYTF
TGTGCCAGCAGCCCACAGGCAGTCCTCTATGGCTACACCTTC
>TRBJ1-1|TRBV5-1|-|-
CASSLDGPTGTTEAFF
TGCGCCAGCAGCTTGGATGGCCCCACAGGGACCACTGAAGCTTTCTTT
>TRBJ1-1|TRBV12-3/TRBV12-4|-|few
CASNLQGMMAPFF
TGTGCCAGCAACCTTCAGGGGATGATGGCTCCGTTCTTT
>TRBJ2-3|TRBV5-6|-|-
CASSFSSTDTQYF
TGTGCCAGCAGCTTCTCTAGCACAGATACGCAGTATTTT
>TRBJ2-2|TRBV7-9|-|many
CASSLVLANTGELFF
TGTGCCAGCAGCTTAGTGCTAGCGAACACCGGGGAGCTGTTTTTT
>TRBJ1-5|TRBV18|TRBD1|-
CASSLRDSSPKPQHF
TGTGCCAGCTCACTTAGGGACAGTAGCCCGAAGCCCCAGCATTTT
>TRBJ2-1|TRBV2|-|few
CASSVTGPDEQFF
TGTGCCAGCAGTGTAACAGGGCCCGATGAGCAGTTCTTC
>TRBJ2-2|TRBV21-1|-|-
CASSKRGELFF
TGTGCCAGCAGCAAAAGAGGGGAGCTGTTTTTT